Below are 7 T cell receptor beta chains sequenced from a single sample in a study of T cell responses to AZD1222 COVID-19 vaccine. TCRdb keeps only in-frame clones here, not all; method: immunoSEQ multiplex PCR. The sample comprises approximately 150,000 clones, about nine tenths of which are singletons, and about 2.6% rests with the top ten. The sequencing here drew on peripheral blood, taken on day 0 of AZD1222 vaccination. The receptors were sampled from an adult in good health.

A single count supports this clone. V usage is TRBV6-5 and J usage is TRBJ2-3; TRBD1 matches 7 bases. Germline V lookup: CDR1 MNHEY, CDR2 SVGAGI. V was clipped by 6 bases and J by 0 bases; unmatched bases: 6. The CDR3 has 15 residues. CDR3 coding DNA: TGTGCCAGCAGCAGGGACAGACCTAGCACAGATACGCAGTATTTT. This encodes CASSRDRPSTDTQYF.

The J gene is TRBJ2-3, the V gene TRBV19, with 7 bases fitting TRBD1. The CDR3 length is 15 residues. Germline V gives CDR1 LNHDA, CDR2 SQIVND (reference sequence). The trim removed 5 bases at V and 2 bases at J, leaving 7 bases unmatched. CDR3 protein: CASSPDRVHTDTQYF. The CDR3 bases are TGTGCCAGTAGTCCCGACAGGGTTCACACAGATACGCAGTATTTT.

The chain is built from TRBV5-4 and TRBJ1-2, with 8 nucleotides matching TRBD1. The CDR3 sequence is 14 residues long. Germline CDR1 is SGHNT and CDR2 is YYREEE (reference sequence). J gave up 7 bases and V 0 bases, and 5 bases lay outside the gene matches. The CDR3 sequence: CASSLEQGVGGYTF. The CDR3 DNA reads TGTGCCAGCAGCTTGGAACAGGGGGTAGGTGGCTACACCTTC.

The CDR3 bases are TGTGCCAGCAGCTCGGCAGGGAGCTATGGCTACACCTTC. It is translated as CASSSAGSYGYTF. This chain connects TRBV13 to TRBJ1-2; D may be TRBD1 (5 bases). Between the trimmed V and J ends, which lost 4 bases and 4 bases, there was a span of 10 bases. The CDR3 contains 13 residues. In germline, CDR1 is PRHDT, CDR2 FYEKMQ (reference sequence).

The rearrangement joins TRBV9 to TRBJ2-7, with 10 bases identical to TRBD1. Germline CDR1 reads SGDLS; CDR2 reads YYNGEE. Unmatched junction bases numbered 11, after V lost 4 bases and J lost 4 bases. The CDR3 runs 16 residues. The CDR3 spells CASSPWTGGSKYEQYF. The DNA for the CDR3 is TGTGCCAGCAGCCCGTGGACAGGGGGTTCGAAATACGAGCAGTACTTC.

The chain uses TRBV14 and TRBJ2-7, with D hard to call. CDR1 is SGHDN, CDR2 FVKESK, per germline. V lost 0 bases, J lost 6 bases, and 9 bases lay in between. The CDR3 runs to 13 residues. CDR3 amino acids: CASSQDRLSEQYF. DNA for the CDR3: TGTGCCAGCAGCCAAGATCGGCTAAGCGAGCAGTACTTC.

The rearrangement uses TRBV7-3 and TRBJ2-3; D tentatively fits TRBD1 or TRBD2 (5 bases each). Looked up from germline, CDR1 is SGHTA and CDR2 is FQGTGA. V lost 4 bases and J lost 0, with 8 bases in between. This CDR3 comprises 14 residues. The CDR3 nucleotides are TGTGCCAGCAGCTGGGGACGGAGCACAGATACGCAGTATTTT. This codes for CASSWGRSTDTQYF.